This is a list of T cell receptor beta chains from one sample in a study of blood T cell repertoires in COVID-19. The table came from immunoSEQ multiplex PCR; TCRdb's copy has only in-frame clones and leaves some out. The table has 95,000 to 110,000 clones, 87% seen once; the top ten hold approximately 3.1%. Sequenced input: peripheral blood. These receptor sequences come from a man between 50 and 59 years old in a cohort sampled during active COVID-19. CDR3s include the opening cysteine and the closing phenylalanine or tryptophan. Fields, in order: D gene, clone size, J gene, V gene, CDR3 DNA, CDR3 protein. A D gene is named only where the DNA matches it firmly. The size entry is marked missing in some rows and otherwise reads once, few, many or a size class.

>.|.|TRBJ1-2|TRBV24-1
TGTGCCACCAGTGATTCAATACCGGGACAAAAGTTTGCTGGCTACACCTTC
CATSDSIPGQKFAGYTF
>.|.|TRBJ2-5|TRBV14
TGTGCCAGCAGCCATCCGGGGATCCAAGAGACCCAGTACTTC
CASSHPGIQETQYF
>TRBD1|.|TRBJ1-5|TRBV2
TGTGCCAGTAGAGATCAAGACAGGGGCCTCAATCAGCCCCAGCATTTT
CASRDQDRGLNQPQHF
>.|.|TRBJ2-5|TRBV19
TGTGCAGGCGCAGGGAGGGAGACCCAGTACTTC
CAGAGRETQYF
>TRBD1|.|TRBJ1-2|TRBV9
TGTGCCAGCAGAGAAACAGGGGGCTACTATGGCTACACCTTC
CASRETGGYYGYTF
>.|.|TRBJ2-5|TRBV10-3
TGTGCCATCAGTGAGATACAAGAGACCCAGTACTTC
CAISEIQETQYF
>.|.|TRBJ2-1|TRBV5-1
TGCGCCAGCAGCTTCGCACCGCGTGAGGGTTACAATGAGCAGTTCTTC
CASSFAPREGYNEQFF
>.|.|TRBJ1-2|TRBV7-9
TGTGCCAGCAGCCCCCCCGGTTCCCTCTATGGCTACACCTTC
CASSPPGSLYGYTF
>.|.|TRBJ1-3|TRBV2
TGTGCCAGCAGCACCAGGGCCAGCTCTGGAAACACCATATATTTT
CASSTRASSGNTIYF
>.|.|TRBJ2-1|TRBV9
TGTGCCAGCAGCCCGAGGGGGAGCGTGAGCTCCTACAATGAGCAGTTCTTC
CASSPRGSVSSYNEQFF
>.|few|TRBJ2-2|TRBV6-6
TGTGCCAGCAGTTACTCAGAGGTCTCCGGGGAGCTGTTTTTT
CASSYSEVSGELFF
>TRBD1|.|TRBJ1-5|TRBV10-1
TGCGCCCACATCAAACAGGGGCCTAATCAGCCCCAGCATTTT
CAHIKQGPNQPQHF
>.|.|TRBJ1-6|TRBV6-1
TGTGCCAGCAGTGACCACTATAATTCACCCCTCCACTTT
CASSDHYNSPLHF
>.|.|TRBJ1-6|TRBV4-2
TGTGCCAGCAGCCCGATAGGGGGTTTTGATTCACCCCTCCACTTT
CASSPIGGFDSPLHF
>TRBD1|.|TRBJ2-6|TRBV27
TGTGCCAGCAGTTTTCGGACAGGAAAACGCTCTGGGGCCAACGTCCTGACTTTC
CASSFRTGKRSGANVLTF
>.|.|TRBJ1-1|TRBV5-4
TGTGCCAGCAGCCCTGGCTCAGGGATCAACACTGAAGCTTTCTTT
CASSPGSGINTEAFF
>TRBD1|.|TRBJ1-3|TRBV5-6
TGTGCCAGCAGAAACGGACAGGGTTCGTCTGGAAACACCATATATTTT
CASRNGQGSSGNTIYF
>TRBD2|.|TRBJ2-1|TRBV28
TGTGCCAGCAGTTTACAGCGGGGGGGCCGGGTCAATGAGCAGTTCTTC
CASSLQRGGRVNEQFF
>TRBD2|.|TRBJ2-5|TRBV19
TGTGCCAGTAGTATTCTACGCGGGGGGGCCGGGGAGACCCAGTACTTC
CASSILRGGAGETQYF
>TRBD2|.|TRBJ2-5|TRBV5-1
TGCGCCAGCAGAACACCAACCGGGACTAGAGAAGAGACCCAGTACTTC
CASRTPTGTREETQYF
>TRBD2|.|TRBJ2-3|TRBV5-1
TGCGCCAGCAGCTTCCCCCTGGGGGGGGGTACAGATACGCAGTATTTT
CASSFPLGGGTDTQYF
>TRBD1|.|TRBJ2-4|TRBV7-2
TGTGCCAGCAGCTTAGCTCCTGGACAGGGGTCGGCCAAAAACATTCAGTACTTC
CASSLAPGQGSAKNIQYF
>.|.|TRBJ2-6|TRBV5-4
TGTGCCAGCAGCCCCGTAGGGACACTAATCTCTGGGGCCAACGTCCTGACTTTC
CASSPVGTLISGANVLTF
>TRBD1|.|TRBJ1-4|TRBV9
TGTGCCAGCAGCGTAGCTCAGGGGGCGGATGAAAAACTGTTTTTT
CASSVAQGADEKLFF
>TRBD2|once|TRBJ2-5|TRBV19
TGTGCCACTAAGGAGCGGGGGGGCCTTCGAGAGACCCAGTACTTC
CATKERGGLRETQYF
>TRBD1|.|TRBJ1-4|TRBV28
TGTGCCAGCAGTTTAGGCGGGACAGGGGATGAAAAACTGTTTTTT
CASSLGGTGDEKLFF
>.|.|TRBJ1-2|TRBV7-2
TGTGCCAGCAGCCTAAACCCGGGTCGGGGACTTTATGGCTACACCTTC
CASSLNPGRGLYGYTF
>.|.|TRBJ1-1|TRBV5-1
TGCGCCAGCAGACAGAACACTGAAGCTTTCTTT
CASRQNTEAFF
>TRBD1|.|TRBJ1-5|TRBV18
TGTGCCAGCTCACAAGGGACAGGCAATCAGCCCCAGCATTTT
CASSQGTGNQPQHF
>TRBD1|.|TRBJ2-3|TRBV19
TGTGCCAGCAGGGGACAGCCCACAGATACGCAGTATTTT
CASRGQPTDTQYF
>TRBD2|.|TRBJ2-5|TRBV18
TGTGCCAGCTCACCGGAAGGGCTAGCGGGCGAGACCCAGTACTTC
CASSPEGLAGETQYF
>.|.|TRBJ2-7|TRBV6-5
TGTGCCACTAACAGGGAACACTCCTACGAGCAGTACTTC
CATNREHSYEQYF
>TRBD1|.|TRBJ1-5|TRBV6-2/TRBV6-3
TGTGCCAGCAGTGCGGACAGGGTCGGTCAGCCCCAGCATTTT
CASSADRVGQPQHF
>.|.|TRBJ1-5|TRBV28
TGTGCCAGCAGTTTGTCCGGGGGGGGTCAGCCCCAGCATTTT
CASSLSGGGQPQHF
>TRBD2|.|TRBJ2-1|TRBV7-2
TGTGCCAGCAGCCTTCAACCTAGCGGGGGGGCGCATGAGCAGTTCTTC
CASSLQPSGGAHEQFF
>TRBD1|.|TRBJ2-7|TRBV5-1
TGCGCCAGCAGCTACGACAGGGTGGGGGAGCAGTACTTC
CASSYDRVGEQYF
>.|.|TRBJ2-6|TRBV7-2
TGTGCCAGCAGCTTAGACGGCACGGGGGTTGGGGCCAACGTCCTGACTTTC
CASSLDGTGVGANVLTF
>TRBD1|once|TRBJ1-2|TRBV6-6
TGTGCCAGCAGTTACTCTAGACAGGGGGGCGACTATGGCTACACCTTC
CASSYSRQGGDYGYTF
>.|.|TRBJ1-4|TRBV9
TGTGCCAGCAGCGTAACAGGAACTGATAATGAAAAACTGTTTTTT
CASSVTGTDNEKLFF
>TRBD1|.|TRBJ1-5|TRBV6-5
TGTGCCAGCAAACGGACAGGGAACAGCAATCAGCCCCAGCATTTT
CASKRTGNSNQPQHF
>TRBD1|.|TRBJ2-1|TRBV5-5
TGTGCCAGCAGCCCGCCGGGACAGGGGTCGTCGAAGCAGTTCTTC
CASSPPGQGSSKQFF
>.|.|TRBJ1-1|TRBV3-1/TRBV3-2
TGTGCCAGCAGCCAAGATCAAAGGAGCACTGAAGCTTTCTTT
CASSQDQRSTEAFF
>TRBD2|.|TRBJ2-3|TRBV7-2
TGTGCCAGCAGGAGGCGGGGGGGCACAGATACGCAGTATTTT
CASRRRGGTDTQYF
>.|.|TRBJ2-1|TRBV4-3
TGCGCCAGCAGCCAAGTGGTATCGGGAAACTCCTACAATGAGCAGTTCTTC
CASSQVVSGNSYNEQFF
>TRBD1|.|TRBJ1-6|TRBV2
TGTGCCAGCAGCTACCCACCGGGACAGGGTGGAGGGGTCTATAATTCACCCCTCCACTTT
CASSYPPGQGGGVYNSPLHF
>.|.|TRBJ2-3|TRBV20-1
TGCAGTGCTAGTTTGCCCGGGATAGGTGCAGATACGCAGTATTTT
CSASLPGIGADTQYF
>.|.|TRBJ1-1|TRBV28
TGTGCCACCCGCCTCGGGAGGAAGTCCACTGAAGCTTTCTTT
CATRLGRKSTEAFF
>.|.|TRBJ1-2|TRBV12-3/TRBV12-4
TGTGCCAGCAGTTTATTATTGTCCTATGGCTACACCTTC
CASSLLLSYGYTF
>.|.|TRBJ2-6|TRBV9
TGTGCCAGCAGCGAGCCCCAGGACTCTGGGGCCAACGTCCTGACTTTC
CASSEPQDSGANVLTF
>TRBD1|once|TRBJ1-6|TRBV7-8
TGTGCCAGCAGCTTAAGACAGGGGGCAAGCTCCTATAATTCACCCCTCCACTTT
CASSLRQGASSYNSPLHF
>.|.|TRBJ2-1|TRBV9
TGTGCCAGCAGCGTAGGAAACTTAAGAGGGAATGAGCAGTTCTTC
CASSVGNLRGNEQFF
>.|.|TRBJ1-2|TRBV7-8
TGTGCCAGCATGAGAGGCAGGGAACACTATGGCTACACCTTC
CASMRGREHYGYTF
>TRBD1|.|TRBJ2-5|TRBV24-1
TGTGCCACCAGTGACCCGGGACAGGGGGACACGGAGACCCAGTACTTC
CATSDPGQGDTETQYF
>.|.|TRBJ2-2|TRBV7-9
TGTGCCGCTGTTGGGGCGGGACCCGGGGAGCTGTTTTTT
CAAVGAGPGELFF